Below are 15 T cell receptor beta chains sequenced from a single sample in a study of T cell repertoires in cytomegalovirus infection (dated 2019 in TCRdb). This sample was sequenced with an Illumina HiSeq 1500. The public reads were reprocessed in TCRdb via fastp at Q25 and MiXCR, keeping in-frame beta chains. Each entry merges the rows of one CDR3 protein and shows their most common DNA and genes. Here the sample has roughly 150,000 distinct CDR3 sequences; about 22% occur a single time. Of the sample, roughly 27% falls within the top ten clones. The treatment or condition label of this sample denotes: in vitro stimulation with specific CMV peptide epitopes to enrich CMV-specific T cells. No antigen has been identified for these receptors. The source was CD8+ T cells from cultured PBMCs, collected from culture after CMV antigen stimulation. The receptors originated from a human donor in good health (CMV status not recorded). Some clones in this sample may be carry-over from other donors' samples.

In this sample, this clonotype turned up a few times. This chain joins TRBV15 and TRBJ2-7; tentatively, D is TRBD1 or TRBD2 (5 bases each). CDR3 length equals 14 residues. Trimming pared 5 bases from V and 2 bases from J, leaving 13 bases between. Germline CDR1 and CDR2: LNHNV and YYDKDF (reference sequence). This chain's CDR3 is CATSGGRGAYEQYF. Here the CDR3 DNA reads TGTGCCACCAGCGGGGGACGGGGAGCCTACGAGCAGTACTTC.

This clonotype appeared a few times. V and J are TRBV4-2 and TRBJ2-1; D perhaps matches TRBD1 (5 bases). V shed 0 bases and J shed 3 bases, with 12 bases lying between them. The germline V gene encodes CDR1 LGHNA and CDR2 YNFKEQ. CDR3 length equals 16 residues. The CDR3 region has the DNA TGTGCCAGCAGCCAAGAAGGGGTCGTCGTCTACAATGAGCAGTTCTTC. This translates into CASSQEGVVVYNEQFF.

The chain employs TRBV27 and TRBJ2-3; 9 nucleotides agree with TRBD1. Trimming cost V 4 bases and J 3 bases; bases outside gene matches: 5. The CDR3 is 15 amino acids. CDR1 and CDR2 from the germline V gene are MNHEY and SMNVEV (reference sequence). CDR3 loop: CASSYRDRETDTQYF. Written as DNA, the CDR3 is TGTGCCAGCAGTTACAGGGACAGGGAAACAGATACGCAGTATTTT.

The V call is TRBV7-6, the J call TRBJ2-2; 9 positions agree with TRBD1. The V segment lost 4 bases and the J segment 6 bases; nucleotides outside the gene matches: 3. This CDR3 region has 14 residues. Per the germline V gene, CDR1 is SGHVS and CDR2 is FNYEAQ. CDR3 residues: CASSSGTGSGELFF. The CDR3, as DNA: TGTGCCAGCAGCTCCGGGACAGGGTCCGGGGAGCTGTTTTTT.

The rearrangement uses TRBV4-1 and TRBJ2-7; unclear D gene. CDR1 MGHRA and CDR2 YSYEKL come from the germline V gene. The V end lost 4 bases, the J end lost 5 bases, and 12 bases lay between the germline ends. There are 13 residues in the CDR3. This CDR3 is CASSRGFADEQYF. CDR3 DNA sequence: TGCGCCAGCAGCCGAGGCTTTGCAGACGAGCAGTACTTC.

This clonotype was seen more than once but under ten times. The gene calls are TRBV27 and TRBJ2-1, with D perhaps TRBD1 (5 bases). The germline gives CDR1 MNHEY, CDR2 SMNVEV (reference sequence). The CDR3 has 12 amino acids. Trimming shortened V by 4 bases and J by 8 bases, and 9 bases separated the two germline ends. In DNA form, the CDR3 reads TGTGCCAGCAGTTCAGGACACGATGAGCAGTTCTTC. Its protein product is CASSSGHDEQFF.

This clonotype was seen only a few times. The gene calls are TRBV20-1 and TRBJ1-2; D ambiguous. Trimming removed 2 bases at V and 0 bases at J, with 7 bases between. The CDR3 spans 13 residues. Germline V gives CDR1 DFQATT, CDR2 SNEGSKA (reference sequence). Written as DNA, the CDR3 is TGCAGTGCTAGATCAGCTACTAACTATGGCTACACCTTC. Its protein is CSARSATNYGYTF.

This sequence joins TRBV25-1 and TRBJ2-3; no clear D gene. The CDR3 loop spans 14 amino acids. Trimming took 0 bases from V and 2 from J, leaving 6 bases between them. Germline CDR1 is MGHDK and CDR2 is SYGVNS. The CDR3 sequence: CASSEYISTDTQYF. The CDR3 DNA sequence: TGTGCCAGCAGTGAATACATCTCCACAGATACGCAGTATTTT.

In its sample, this clonotype was seen a few times. The genes are TRBV28 and TRBJ2-5, with a weak D call TRBD2 (5 bases). The CDR3 has 15 amino acids. The V end lost 2 bases, the J end lost 1 base, and 11 bases lay between the germline ends. Germline CDR1 reads MDHEN; CDR2 reads SYDVKM. CDR3 coding DNA: TGTGCCAGCAGTTTACTAGCAGACGTCCAAGAGACCCAGTACTTC. Its translation: CASSLLADVQETQYF.

The chain combines TRBV12-3 or TRBV12-4 with TRBJ1-2; no clear D gene. The V end was cut by 1 base, the J end by 3 bases, with 12 bases between. There are 15 residues in the CDR3. DNA for the CDR3: TGTGCCAGCAGTTTAGGGTTCAGACCCCACTATGGCTACACCTTC. It yields the protein CASSLGFRPHYGYTF.

This clonotype appeared once. The rearrangement links TRBV28 to TRBJ2-1; possibly TRBD2 for D (6 bases). Trimming took off 5 bases at V and 6 bases at J, with 20 bases between the two ends. The CDR3 is made up of 16 amino acids. Germline loops: CDR1 MDHEN, CDR2 SYDVKM. The CDR3 here is CASSPLGGPLGNEQFF. In DNA form, the CDR3 reads TGTGCCAGCAGTCCCCTAGGAGGGCCGCTTGGCAATGAGCAGTTCTTC.

This chain joins TRBV6-2 or TRBV6-3 and TRBJ2-7; tentative D call: TRBD1 (6 bases). V was trimmed by 6 bases and J by 2 bases, leaving 26 bases between them. The CDR3 length is 18 residues. CDR1 is MNHEY and CDR2 is SVGEGT in the germline V gene. The CDR3: CASRPISLWTDLPYEQYF. The CDR3 region has the DNA TGTGCCAGCAGGCCCATTTCCCTCTGGACAGATCTTCCCTACGAGCAGTACTTC.

Only a few counts were recorded for this clonotype. This chain uses TRBV4-1 with TRBJ2-1, with D perhaps given as TRBD1 or TRBD2 (6 bases each). The V end lost 0 bases, the J end lost 3 bases, and 15 bases lay between the germline ends. Per the germline V gene, CDR1 is MGHRA and CDR2 is YSYEKL. The CDR3 runs to 17 residues. The CDR3 DNA reads TGCGCCAGCAGCCAAGAAGAGGGGGACTCCAACTACAATGAGCAGTTCTTC. Residues: CASSQEEGDSNYNEQFF.

This clonotype was picked up a small number of times. This rearrangement joins TRBV7-2 to TRBJ1-2; TRBD1 is a possible D gene (6 bases). The germline V and J ends were trimmed by 8 bases and 1 base, with 17 bases remaining between them. This CDR3 region has 15 residues. Germline loops: CDR1 SGHTA, CDR2 FQGNSA. DNA of the CDR3: TGTGCCAGCGGGCTTGCCGGGGGCTTTAACTATGGCTACACCTTC. This codes for CASGLAGGFNYGYTF.

A few counts support this clonotype. The chain recombines TRBV12-3 or TRBV12-4 with TRBJ1-1; 8 bases match TRBD1. The CDR3 totals 18 residues. Unmatched junction bases numbered 14, after V lost 3 bases and J lost 2 bases. CDR3 residues: CASSFVLYPDRENTEAFF. CDR3 sequence (DNA): TGTGCCAGCAGTTTCGTTTTGTACCCGGACAGGGAAAACACTGAAGCTTTCTTT.